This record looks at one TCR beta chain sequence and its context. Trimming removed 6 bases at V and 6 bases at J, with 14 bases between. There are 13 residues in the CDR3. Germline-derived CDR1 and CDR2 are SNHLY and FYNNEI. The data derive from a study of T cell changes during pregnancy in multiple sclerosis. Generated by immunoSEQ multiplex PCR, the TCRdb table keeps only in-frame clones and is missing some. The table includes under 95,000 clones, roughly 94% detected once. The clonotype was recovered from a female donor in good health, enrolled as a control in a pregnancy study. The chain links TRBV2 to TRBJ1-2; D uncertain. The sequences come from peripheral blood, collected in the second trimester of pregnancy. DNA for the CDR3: TGTGCCAGCAGGTCCGGGATAAGAAATGGCTACACCTTC. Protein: CASRSGIRNGYTF.